Below, 32 T cell receptor beta chains from the same sample are listed, as sequenced in a study of graft-versus-host responses after intestinal transplantation. Produced via immunoSEQ multiplex PCR; TCRdb's table is partial and in-frame only. The table lists more than 70,000 clones, roughly 90% of them singletons. These TCRs' antigens remain unknown. The source material was unstimulated CD8+ T cells sorted from spleen or lymph node cells, sampled before transplant. These receptors were obtained from a human donor who was the organ donor for an intestinal transplant.

This clone showed up just once. J is TRBJ1-2 and V is TRBV9, with D maybe TRBD1 (6 bases). V lost 4 bases and J 2 bases, leaving 15 bases between the germline ends. The CDR3 has 15 amino acids. From germline, CDR1 is SGDLS and CDR2 YYNGEE. The CDR3 sequence is CASSTTGLGNYGYTF. The CDR3 bases are TGTGCCAGCAGCACCACAGGGTTGGGGAACTATGGCTACACCTTC.

The chain carries TRBV9 and TRBJ1-2; a weak D match, TRBD1 (6 bases). The V and J ends lost 0 bases and 8 bases respectively, with 11 bases between them. Germline assignment: CDR1 SGDLS and CDR2 YYNGEE. CDR3 length: 13 residues. This CDR3 reads CASSVGVRGGYTF. In DNA, the CDR3 is TGTGCCAGCAGCGTAGGGGTCAGGGGCGGCTACACCTTC. Full variable domain (missing parts from reference TRBV9 and TRBJ1-2): DSGVTQTPKHLITATGQRVTLRCSPRSGDLSVYWYQQSLDQGLQFLIQYYNGEERAKGNILERFSAQQFPDLHSELNLSSLELGDSALYFCASSVGVRGGYTFGSGTRLTVV.

The chain couples TRBV7-9 to TRBJ2-2, with 8 bases identical to TRBD1. The V segment lost 5 bases and the J segment 6 bases; nucleotides outside the gene matches: 2. The germline V gene has CDR1 SEHNR and CDR2 FQNEAQ (reference sequence). The CDR3 is made up of 13 amino acids. This CDR3 is CASSPDRAGELFF. DNA of the CDR3: TGTGCCAGCAGCCCGGACAGGGCCGGGGAGCTGTTTTTT. Together with reference TRBV7-9 and TRBJ2-2, the CDR3 gives the full variable domain: DTGVSQNPRHKITKRGQNVTFRCDPISEHNRLYWYRQTLGQGPEFLTYFQNEAQLEKSRLLSDRFSAERPKGSFSTLEIQRTEQGDSAMYLCASSPDRAGELFFGEGSRLTVL.

The chain uses TRBV29-1 and TRBJ1-4; TRBD1 aligns across 7 bases. Germline CDR1 SQVTM, CDR2 ANQGSEA. The CDR3 spans 17 residues. The J segment lost 0 bases and the V segment lost 7 bases, leaving 14 bases of the junction unmatched. In DNA, the CDR3 is TGCAGCGCCACAGACAGGGAGACTAGCGCAACTAATGAAAAACTGTTTTTT. Residues: CSATDRETSATNEKLFF.

This chain links TRBV9 with TRBJ1-1, with D unresolved. V lost 2 bases and J 1 base, leaving 18 bases between the germline ends. The CDR3 is made up of 17 amino acids. The germline gives CDR1 SGDLS, CDR2 YYNGEE. In DNA, the CDR3 is TGTGCCAGCAGCGTCGGAGACGGAATCACAAGGAACACTGAAGCTTTCTTT. Translation gives CASSVGDGITRNTEAFF.

The chain has TRBV5-1 and TRBJ2-1; 8 nucleotides match TRBD1. Trimming took 4 bases from V and 1 from J; bases not matched to a gene: 22. The CDR3 sequence is 21 residues long. Looked up from germline, CDR1 is SGHRS and CDR2 is YFSETQ. Here the CDR3 reads CASSLRQGPGGGGRSYNEQFF. The CDR3 nucleotides read TGCGCCAGCAGCCTCCGACAGGGGCCAGGCGGTGGAGGCAGGTCCTACAATGAGCAGTTCTTC.

The CDR3 DNA reads TGTGCCAGCAGCGTGGGGGACAGGGTCTACGAGCAGTACTTC. The encoded protein is CASSVGDRVYEQYF. This chain uses TRBV9 with TRBJ2-7, with TRBD1 identical over 9 bases. J lost 3 bases, V lost 2 bases, and 3 bases had no gene match. This CDR3 has 14 amino acids. CDR1 and CDR2 (germline): SGDLS, YYNGEE. The full variable domain, in which reference TRBV9 and TRBJ2-7 provide the parts outside the CDR3, is DSGVTQTPKHLITATGQRVTLRCSPRSGDLSVYWYQQSLDQGLQFLIQYYNGEERAKGNILERFSAQQFPDLHSELNLSSLELGDSALYFCASSVGDRVYEQYFGPGTRLTVT.

The chain uses TRBV27 and TRBJ2-3; 10 bases map to TRBD2. Germline V gene sequence: CDR1 MNHEY, CDR2 SMNVEV (reference sequence). CDR3 length: 15 amino acids. V gave up 6 bases and J gave up 2 bases; unmatched junction bases: 5. This CDR3 is CASRLGLAATDTQYF. CDR3 in DNA: TGTGCCAGCAGGCTTGGACTAGCGGCCACAGATACGCAGTATTTT.

The V gene is TRBV18, the J gene TRBJ1-2; perhaps TRBD1 as D (5 bases). CDR3 length equals 13 residues. V was trimmed by 0 bases and J by 6 bases, leaving 8 bases between them. CDR1 and CDR2 (germline): KGHSH, LQKENI. DNA of the CDR3: TGTGCCAGCTCACCACCGGGGGAGGATGGCTACACCTTC. It specifies CASSPPGEDGYTF.

The chain joins TRBV4-2 to TRBJ2-7, with 8 bases identical to TRBD1. The V gene's germline CDR1 is LGHNA and CDR2 YNFKEQ. The CDR3 spans 15 residues. V shed 3 bases, J shed 2 bases, and the junction held 6 bases outside the gene matches. The CDR3 reads CASSQAGTGAYEQYF. The CDR3, as DNA: TGTGCCAGCAGCCAGGCCGGGACAGGAGCCTACGAGCAGTACTTC.

The gene calls are TRBV7-2 and TRBJ2-2; the match to TRBD1 covers 10 bases. The CDR3 consists of 15 residues. The V gene's germline CDR1 is SGHTA and CDR2 FQGNSA. The trim removed 5 bases at V and 6 bases at J, leaving 6 bases unmatched. In nucleotides, the CDR3 is TGTGCCAGCAGCCCCGGACAGGGGGTCCCCGGGGAGCTGTTTTTT. Amino acids: CASSPGQGVPGELFF.

The chain carries TRBV10-3 and TRBJ1-1; D is uncertain. Trimming took 0 bases from V and 6 from J, leaving 17 bases between them. Germline-derived CDR1 and CDR2 are ENHRY and SYGVKD. CDR3 length equals 16 residues. CDR3 sequence reads: CAISESMEEPRAEAFF. CDR3 sequence (DNA): TGTGCCATCAGTGAGTCAATGGAGGAACCTCGCGCTGAAGCTTTCTTT.

The CDR3, as DNA: TGTGCCAGCAGCTTGGGCAGCAACACTGAAGCTTTCTTT. It translates to CASSLGSNTEAFF. The V and J genes are TRBV7-9 and TRBJ1-1; D unclear. Trimming took 3 bases from V and 2 from J, leaving 7 bases between them. CDR1 is SEHNR and CDR2 is FQNEAQ in the germline V gene (reference sequence). The CDR3 is 13 amino acids. The complete variable domain, with remaining parts taken from reference TRBV7-9 and TRBJ1-1, reads DTGVSQNPRHKITKRGQNVTFRCDPISEHNRLYWYRQTLGQGPEFLTYFQNEAQLEKSRLLSDRFSAERPKGSFSTLEIQRTEQGDSAMYLCASSLGSNTEAFFGQGTRLTVV.

V gene TRBV11-2 combines with J gene TRBJ2-1; 10 positions match TRBD1. V trimming: 5 bases; J trimming: 6 bases; junction bases outside the gene matches: 4. Germline CDR1 and CDR2: SGHAT and FQNNGV. The CDR3 consists of 14 residues. In DNA, the CDR3 is TGTGCCAGCAGCCTACGGGACAGGGGCAATGAGCAGTTCTTC. This translates into CASSLRDRGNEQFF.

The genes are TRBV6-5 and TRBJ2-7, with 8 nucleotides matching TRBD2. The junction had 8 bases not matched to a gene; V was cut back by 2 bases and J by 11 bases. CDR1 is MNHEY, CDR2 SVGAGI, per germline. This CDR3 is built from 13 residues. The CDR3 is CASSYTLGLGEYF. The DNA of the CDR3 is TGTGCCAGCAGTTACACATTGGGACTAGGAGAGTACTTC.

The chain recombines TRBV9 with TRBJ2-3, with 13 bases that match TRBD2. Germline-derived CDR1 and CDR2 are SGDLS and YYNGEE. V shed 4 bases and J 2 bases; nucleotides not matched to a gene: 4. The CDR3 length is 16 residues. The CDR3 is CASSPGLAGTTDTQYF. CDR3 nucleotides: TGTGCCAGCAGCCCGGGACTAGCGGGGACCACAGATACGCAGTATTTT.

The V call is TRBV19, the J call TRBJ2-7, with 10 bases aligning to TRBD2. The V and J ends lost 3 bases and 1 base, in that order; junction bases with no gene match: 9. CDR1 LNHDA and CDR2 SQIVND come from the germline V gene (reference sequence). This CDR3 spans 17 amino acids. As DNA, the CDR3 is TGTGCCAGTAGTATCTCTAGCGGGGGTCTTCCTTCCTACGAGCAGTACTTC. Its protein is CASSISSGGLPSYEQYF.

The chain combines TRBV9 with TRBJ2-1, with 7 bases fitting TRBD1. The V gene end was trimmed by 2 bases and the J gene end by 0 bases; junction bases not matched to a gene: 5. The CDR3 totals 16 residues. Per the germline V gene, CDR1 is SGDLS and CDR2 is YYNGEE. The CDR3: CASSVPTGSSYNEQFF. As DNA, the CDR3 is TGTGCCAGCAGCGTGCCGACAGGGAGCTCCTACAATGAGCAGTTCTTC.

The chain uses TRBV5-4 and TRBJ2-7; 7 nucleotides align to TRBD1. In germline, CDR1 is SGHNT, CDR2 YYREEE (reference sequence). The CDR3 runs 16 residues. V lost 4 bases and J lost 0; bases outside the gene matches: 10. This chain's CDR3 is CASSRRVGQLSYEQYF. CDR3 coding DNA: TGTGCCAGCAGCAGACGGGTGGGACAGCTCTCCTACGAGCAGTACTTC.

The chain uses TRBV7-2 and TRBJ1-6, with 10 bases lining up with TRBD1. The germline V gene encodes CDR1 SGHTA and CDR2 FQGNSA. The CDR3 is 16 residues long. V was pared by 2 bases and J by 6 bases, with 4 bases of the junction left unmatched. The CDR3 coding sequence is TGTGCCAGCAGCTTAAACCGGGACAGGGGTAATTCACCCCTCCACTTT. It specifies CASSLNRDRGNSPLHF.

This chain links TRBV5-6 with TRBJ2-7; D is perhaps TRBD1 (5 bases). In germline, CDR1 is SGHDT, CDR2 YYEEEE. Trimming pared 2 bases from V and 6 bases from J, leaving 12 bases between. This CDR3 is 13 amino acids long. CDR3 DNA: TGTGCCAGCAGCTTCGAAGGGGCCCCCGAGCAGTACTTC. Translated: CASSFEGAPEQYF.

The chain couples TRBV6-5 to TRBJ1-1; weak D call: TRBD1 (6 bases). The CDR3 contains 13 residues. The germline V and J ends were trimmed by 7 bases and 3 bases, with 12 bases remaining between them. Looked up from germline, CDR1 is MNHEY and CDR2 is SVGAGI. The CDR3 is CASKQGGYTEAFF. In nucleotides, the CDR3 is TGTGCCAGCAAACAGGGTGGATACACTGAAGCTTTCTTT.

This chain links TRBV5-5 with TRBJ2-4; D possibly corresponds to TRBD2 (6 bases). The CDR3 is 15 residues long. V was cut by 0 bases and J by 9 bases, with 16 bases left in between. Germline-derived CDR1 and CDR2 are SGHKS and YYEKEE (reference sequence). The CDR3 sequence: CASSLAGGGAVIQYF. CDR3 sequence (DNA): TGTGCCAGCAGCTTGGCCGGTGGCGGGGCCGTCATTCAGTACTTC.

The J gene is TRBJ1-1, the V gene TRBV28; D unclear. V shed 2 bases and J shed 4 bases, with 14 bases lying between them. Germline loops: CDR1 MDHEN, CDR2 SYDVKM. This CDR3 is built from 15 residues. As DNA, the CDR3 is TGTGCCAGCAGTTTAGGGCAGAGCCTTGTCACTGAAGCTTTCTTT. Translating it yields CASSLGQSLVTEAFF.

This sequence joins TRBV4-2 and TRBJ2-7; D is possibly TRBD2 (6 bases). CDR1 is LGHNA, CDR2 YNFKEQ, per germline. V gave up 1 base and J gave up 6 bases, with 10 bases separating them. This CDR3 is 13 amino acids long. CDR3 sequence reads: CASSQVSGREQYF. The CDR3, as DNA: TGTGCCAGCAGCCAAGTGAGCGGGCGCGAGCAGTACTTC.

The genes are TRBV25-1 and TRBJ2-1; a possible D gene is TRBD2 (7 bases). Germline loops: CDR1 MGHDK, CDR2 SYGVNS. The CDR3 is made up of 15 amino acids. Trimming left V 2 bases short and J 5 bases short, with 13 bases between. In nucleotides, the CDR3 is TGTGCCAGCAGTGAAGGGAGGGGGGGCCACAATGAGCAGTTCTTC. Protein: CASSEGRGGHNEQFF. Full variable domain (remainder filled in from reference TRBV25-1 and TRBJ2-1): EADIYQTPRYLVIGTGKKITLECSQTMGHDKMYWYQQDPGMELHLIHYSYGVNSTEKGDLSSESTVSRIRTEHFPLTLESARPSHTSQYLCASSEGRGGHNEQFFGPGTRLTVL.

This clone has just one count. V is TRBV27 and J is TRBJ2-3, with a tentative D call TRBD2 (6 bases). The V end lost 4 bases, the J end lost 0 bases, and 17 bases lay between the germline ends. The CDR3 is 17 amino acids. From germline, CDR1 is MNHEY and CDR2 SMNVEV (reference sequence). DNA of the CDR3: TGTGCCAGCAGTTCCCTAATAGCGGAACTTAGCACAGATACGCAGTATTTT. Its protein is CASSSLIAELSTDTQYF.

The genes are TRBV9 and TRBJ1-3, with TRBD1 matching over 8 bases. The CDR3 runs 17 residues. Germline V gene sequence: CDR1 SGDLS, CDR2 YYNGEE. V dropped 2 bases and J dropped 0; count of bases not matched to a gene: 7. The CDR3 DNA reads TGTGCCAGCAGCGTCGGGACAGGCTCCATCTCTGGAAACACCATATATTTT. This sequence encodes CASSVGTGSISGNTIYF.

This CDR3 reads CASSFFFGQGAGEQYF. The CDR3 DNA reads TGTGCCAGCAGTTTTTTCTTCGGACAGGGGGCTGGTGAGCAGTACTTC. The chain has TRBV28 and TRBJ2-7, with 11 bases identical to TRBD1. The germline V gene encodes CDR1 MDHEN and CDR2 SYDVKM. The CDR3 sequence is 16 residues long. J was trimmed by 7 bases and V by 3 bases; bases with no gene match: 11.

The sample holds one count of this clone. V and J are TRBV10-1 and TRBJ1-5; D is unclear. The germline CDR1 and CDR2 sequences are WNHNN and SYGVQD (reference sequence). This CDR3 spans 16 amino acids. Trimming took 0 bases from V and 1 from J, leaving 10 bases between them. CDR3 residues: CASSESIGVSNQPQHF. The CDR3 DNA reads TGCGCCAGCAGTGAGTCGATCGGGGTAAGCAATCAGCCCCAGCATTTT.

V is TRBV18 and J is TRBJ2-7; D unclear. Germline lookup yields CDR1 KGHSH and CDR2 LQKENI. Trimming shortened V by 2 bases and J by 4 bases, and 6 bases separated the two germline ends. The CDR3 totals 12 residues. The CDR3 nucleotides are TGTGCCAGCTCACCAGACATTTACGAGCAGTACTTC. It specifies CASSPDIYEQYF. The whole variable domain, filled in from reference TRBV18 and TRBJ2-7, reads NAGVMQNPRHLVRRRGQEARLRCSPMKGHSHVYWYRQLPEEGLKFMVYLQKENIIDESGMPKERFSAEFPKEGPSILRIQQVVRGDSAAYFCASSPDIYEQYFGPGTRLTVT.

This chain uses TRBV9 with TRBJ2-3; 7 bases align to TRBD2. The CDR3 loop spans 16 amino acids. Germline lookup yields CDR1 SGDLS and CDR2 YYNGEE. J lost 2 bases, V lost 0 bases, and 6 bases had no gene match. The DNA of the CDR3 is TGTGCCAGCAGCGTAGCGGGACTACAGATCACAGATACGCAGTATTTT. This encodes CASSVAGLQITDTQYF. Based on the CDR3 plus reference TRBV9 and TRBJ2-3, the full variable domain is DSGVTQTPKHLITATGQRVTLRCSPRSGDLSVYWYQQSLDQGLQFLIQYYNGEERAKGNILERFSAQQFPDLHSELNLSSLELGDSALYFCASSVAGLQITDTQYFGPGTRLTVL.